This TCR beta chain was obtained from a study of early T cells in non-severe SARS-CoV-2 infection. In the study overall: Bulk RNA from unsorted whole blood was sequenced; chains were unpaired.

The junction had 5 bases not matched to a gene; V was cut back by 4 bases and J by 7 bases. Germline CDR1 SGHAT, CDR2 FQNNGV. CDR3 length equals 15 residues. Points from the study as a whole: VDJdb-based matching was biased toward anti-spike CD8 responses and missed private and CD4 specificities.

Individual cDNA molecules carried attached unique molecular identifiers. TCRdb re-called the 5' RACE reads through MiXCR, storing one row per CDR3 protein. The sample shows about 110,000 distinct CDR3 sequences, 10% to 15% of them seen only once. Many counts were recorded for this clonotype. Its matching antigen is unknown. The chain couples TRBV11-2 to TRBJ1-6, with 9 bases aligning to TRBD1. The starting material was whole blood, obtained at baseline. This TCR derives from an adult who was a healthcare worker with PCR-confirmed SARS-CoV-2 infection or an uninfected control (not recorded which). The CDR3 DNA follows: TGTGCCAGCAGCTGGGGACAGGGAGGGAATTCACCCCTCCACTTT. As protein: CASSWGQGGNSPLHF.